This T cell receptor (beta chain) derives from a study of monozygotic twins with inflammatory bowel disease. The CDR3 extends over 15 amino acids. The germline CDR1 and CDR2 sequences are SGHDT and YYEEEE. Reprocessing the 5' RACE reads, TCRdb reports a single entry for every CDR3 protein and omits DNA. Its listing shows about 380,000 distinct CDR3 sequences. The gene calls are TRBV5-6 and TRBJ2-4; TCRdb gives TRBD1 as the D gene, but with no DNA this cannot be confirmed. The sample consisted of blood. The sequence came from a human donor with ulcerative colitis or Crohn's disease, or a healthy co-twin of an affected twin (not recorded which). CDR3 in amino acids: CASSLSGGLETPQYF.